This T cell receptor (beta chain) was identified during a study of T-cell reconstitution after alpha-beta-depleted transplantation in children. This clonotype was counted many times. This CDR3 has 16 residues. CDR1 and CDR2 (germline): MGHRA, YSYEKL. Trimming stripped 0 bases from V and 2 bases from J, with 12 bases between. The TCRbeta library incorporated unique molecular identifiers. TCRdb ran MiXCR on the PCR reads and lists one entry per CDR3 protein. The table lists 190,000 or so distinct CDR3 sequences, roughly 15% of them singletons, with over 10% in the top ten. The rearrangement uses TRBV4-1 and TRBJ2-3; D unclear. This TCR derives from a human donor who donated a stem cell graft to a child with acute lymphoblastic leukemia. The source was PBMCs from the stem cell graft donor, collected from the stem cell graft. In DNA, the CDR3 is TGCGCCAGCAGCCAAGATCTAGGCGGCCTCACAGATACGCAGTATTTT. It codes for CASSQDLGGLTDTQYF.